The 19 T cell receptor beta chains below come from one sample, sequenced in a study of T-cell reconstitution after alpha-beta-depleted transplantation in children. Construction of the TCRbeta library involved unique molecular identifiers. TCRdb processed the PCR reads anew with MiXCR; each CDR3 protein has one entry. The sample has hundreds of thousands of distinct CDR3 sequences, around 25% seen once. The sample in question was PBMCs, mostly from graft donor cells, obtained 360 days after TCRalphabeta/CD19-depleted stem cell transplant. Receptors originate from a female patient aged 2-15 years who had a stem cell transplant for congenital amegakaryocytic thrombocytopenia, so the T cells may come from the graft donor.

The chain carries TRBV7-2 and TRBJ2-1; maybe TRBD1 (5 bases). V lost 2 bases and J lost 5, with 19 bases in between. CDR3 length: 17 residues. Germline CDR1 reads SGHTA; CDR2 reads FQGNSA. CDR3 sequence (DNA): TGTGCCAGCAGCTTATGGCCCTTCGAGACAGTCAACAATGAGCAGTTCTTC. It codes for CASSLWPFETVNNEQFF.

The table lists this clonotype with a few counts. This rearrangement joins TRBV29-1 to TRBJ2-5; D gene uncertain. Trimming removed 6 bases from V and 1 base from J, with 15 bases in between. The CDR3 spans 14 residues. Germline CDR1 reads SQVTM; CDR2 reads ANQGSEA. In DNA form, the CDR3 reads TGCAGCGTCGCCCAGTCAGGCCTCCAAGAGACCCAGTACTTC. It translates to CSVAQSGLQETQYF.

The CDR3 loop reads CASSPAGQGFSGANVLTF. In DNA, the CDR3 is TGTGCCAGCAGCCCCGCGGGACAGGGGTTCTCTGGGGCCAACGTCCTGACTTTC. This chain uses TRBV13 with TRBJ2-6; 10 bases line up with TRBD1. Germline CDR1 PRHDT, CDR2 FYEKMQ (reference sequence). With V trimmed by 5 bases and J by 0 bases, 7 bases remained unmatched. There are 18 residues in the CDR3. Full variable domain (missing parts from reference TRBV13 and TRBJ2-6): AAGVIQSPRHLIKEKRETATLKCYPIPRHDTVYWYQQGPGQDPQFLISFYEKMQSDKGSIPDRFSAQQFSDYHSELNMSSLELGDSALYFCASSPAGQGFSGANVLTFGAGSRLTVL.

This clonotype was seen many times. This sequence joins TRBV6-1 and TRBJ2-3; 10 bases are shared with TRBD2. This CDR3 spans 17 amino acids. CDR1 and CDR2 from the germline V gene are MNHNS and SASEGT. The junction had 13 bases not matched to a gene; V was cut back by 6 bases and J by 4 bases. CDR3 in DNA: TGTGCCAGCAGGTCTCCTATGGGACTAGCGTTCTCAGATACGCAGTATTTT. It codes for CASRSPMGLAFSDTQYF.

This clonotype showed up just a few times. V usage is TRBV24-1 and J usage is TRBJ2-7; the D gene is possibly TRBD1 (6 bases). The CDR3 length is 13 residues. V was trimmed by 4 bases and J by 3 bases, leaving 9 bases between them. CDR1 is KGHDR, CDR2 SFDVKD, per germline. CDR3 DNA: TGTGCCACCAGTGAAACAGGGTACTACGAGCAGTACTTC. This translates into CATSETGYYEQYF.

This clonotype was found many times. The chain couples TRBV6-6 to TRBJ2-1, with TRBD2 as a possible D gene (6 bases). CDR3 length: 13 residues. The germline CDR1 and CDR2 sequences are MNHNY and SVGAGI (reference sequence). V lost 7 bases, J lost 7 bases, and 14 bases lay in between. The CDR3 DNA follows: TGTGCCAGCAACCGACTAGTTATGAATGAGCAGTTCTTC. Its translation is CASNRLVMNEQFF.

This clonotype was detected many times. The chain links TRBV12-3 or TRBV12-4 to TRBJ2-1; 10 nucleotides match TRBD2. The CDR3 sequence is 16 residues long. J lost 4 bases, V lost 6 bases, and 9 bases had no gene match. The DNA for the CDR3 is TGTGCCAGCAGCCGCCGAAGCGGGAGGGGTTACAATGAGCAGTTCTTC. Protein product: CASSRRSGRGYNEQFF.

The chain carries TRBV4-1 and TRBJ1-4; D gene unclear. V was trimmed by 0 bases and J by 8 bases, leaving 10 bases between them. This CDR3 has 14 residues. Germline V lookup: CDR1 MGHRA, CDR2 YSYEKL. The DNA for the CDR3 is TGCGCCAGCAGCCAAGATGTAGGGTTAGAAAAACTGTTTTTT. It yields the protein CASSQDVGLEKLFF.

The rearrangement links TRBV6-5 to TRBJ2-1, with 11 bases that match TRBD2. The V gene end was trimmed by 2 bases and the J gene end by 0 bases; junction bases not matched to a gene: 9. Germline V gives CDR1 MNHEY, CDR2 SVGAGI. This CDR3 comprises 19 residues. For the CDR3, the DNA is TGTGCCAGCAGTTACGTAGCGGGAGGGCGTAAGAGCTCCTACAATGAGCAGTTCTTC. Its protein is CASSYVAGGRKSSYNEQFF.

This clonotype was detected only a few times. The V call is TRBV20-1, the J call TRBJ1-1, with D possibly TRBD1 on 5 matching bases. Germline loops: CDR1 DFQATT, CDR2 SNEGSKA (reference sequence). V shed 4 bases and J shed 1 base, with 13 bases lying between them. This CDR3 has 14 amino acids. The CDR3 loop is CSAKLGRRNTEAFF. The CDR3 coding sequence is TGCAGTGCTAAGTTGGGGCGACGGAACACTGAAGCTTTCTTT.

As concerns this clonotype: This may be a read error, as it is one base from a much larger clone. This chain links TRBV10-3 with TRBJ2-3; no reliable D call. The CDR3 runs to 13 residues. V lost 6 bases to trimming and J lost 0 bases, with 7 bases between them. Germline CDR1 and CDR2: ENHRY and SYGVKD. The DNA for the CDR3 is TGTGCCATCAGCCCGGACAGCACAGATACGCAGTATTTT. Translating gives CAISPDSTDTQYF.

CDR3 nucleotide sequence: TGTGCCACCAGTGATCCAAACAGGGCTGGGGCCAACGTCCTGACTTTC. Protein sequence: CATSDPNRAGANVLTF. The V call is TRBV24-1, the J call TRBJ2-6, with D tentatively TRBD1 (6 bases). CDR3 size: 16 residues. Trimming removed 3 bases from V and 2 bases from J, with 10 bases in between. CDR1 is KGHDR, CDR2 SFDVKD, per germline.

This clonotype occurred many times. J is TRBJ2-2 and V is TRBV4-1; maybe TRBD2 (5 bases). CDR1 is MGHRA and CDR2 is YSYEKL in the germline V gene. Trimming stripped 3 bases from V and 1 base from J, with 18 bases between. The CDR3 extends over 18 amino acids. CDR3 DNA: TGCGCCAGCAGCCAGGCCCTTCGGGATGGGTTGAACACCGGGGAGCTGTTTTTT. It translates to CASSQALRDGLNTGELFF.

This sequence joins TRBV13 and TRBJ2-7; 14 bases map to TRBD2. Germline CDR1 reads PRHDT; CDR2 reads FYEKMQ (reference sequence). This CDR3 spans 19 amino acids. V lost 4 bases to trimming and J lost 0 bases; unmatched junction nucleotides: 11. The DNA for the CDR3 is TGTGCCAGCAGCTCCTTTGCGGGACTAGCGGGAGAGGCCTCCTACGAGCAGTACTTC. Amino acid sequence: CASSSFAGLAGEASYEQYF. Drawing the rest from reference TRBV13 and TRBJ2-7, the complete variable domain is AAGVIQSPRHLIKEKRETATLKCYPIPRHDTVYWYQQGPGQDPQFLISFYEKMQSDKGSIPDRFSAQQFSDYHSELNMSSLELGDSALYFCASSSFAGLAGEASYEQYFGPGTRLTVT.

The chain uses TRBV28 and TRBJ2-7; possibly TRBD2 for D (7 bases). V was trimmed by 2 bases and J by 1 base, leaving 9 bases between them. In germline, CDR1 is MDHEN, CDR2 SYDVKM. This CDR3 comprises 14 residues. The DNA of the CDR3 is TGTGCCAGCAGTTTAGCGGGGGCGTCCTACGAGCAGTACTTC. Translated, it gives CASSLAGASYEQYF.

This clonotype has only a few counts. The chain uses TRBV10-3 and TRBJ1-1, with D unresolved. Between the trimmed V and J ends, which lost 2 bases and 0 bases, there was a span of 22 bases. This CDR3 comprises 19 residues. The germline V gene has CDR1 ENHRY and CDR2 SYGVKD. The CDR3 sequence is CAISELLSISNQLNTEAFF. The CDR3 region has the DNA TGTGCCATCAGTGAGCTCTTATCAATTTCTAATCAATTGAACACTGAAGCTTTCTTT.

The V and J genes are TRBV4-1 and TRBJ2-7; TRBD2 aligns across 7 bases. This CDR3 is built from 16 residues. V was clipped by 1 base and J by 2 bases; unmatched bases: 8. Germline V gives CDR1 MGHRA, CDR2 YSYEKL. The CDR3, as DNA: TGCGCCAGCAGCCAAGTTCGGGGGGTAGGCCCCTACGAGCAGTACTTC. Protein sequence: CASSQVRGVGPYEQYF.

This chain links TRBV5-1 with TRBJ1-1; a weak D match, TRBD1 (6 bases). The V gene's germline CDR1 is SGHRS and CDR2 YFSETQ. The CDR3 loop spans 12 amino acids. Trimming took 4 bases from V and 6 from J, leaving 10 bases between them. The CDR3 bases are TGCGCCAGCAGCGCGACAGGCTCTGAAGCTTTCTTT. Protein: CASSATGSEAFF.

The chain employs TRBV5-1 and TRBJ2-3; the D is unclear. CDR3 length equals 12 residues. Germline-derived CDR1 and CDR2 are SGHRS and YFSETQ. The ends were cut back, 4 bases at V and 2 bases at J, with 5 bases in the middle. CDR3 amino acids: CASSPPTDTQYF. Here the CDR3 DNA reads TGCGCCAGCAGCCCACCCACAGATACGCAGTATTTT.